This passage covers 3 T cell receptor beta chains from one sample sequenced in a study of T cells in Graves' hyperthyroidism and ophthalmopathy. RNA transcripts yielded amplified TCR beta CDR3 regions. The TCR CDR3 first-round RT-PCR relied on the HTBI primer set. From the multiplex PCR reads, TCRdb called clonotypes with MiXCR, one entry per CDR3 protein. The sample records roughly 560,000 distinct CDR3 sequences, 14% to 15% being singletons. Input material: blood. The receptors come from a woman in her forties with Graves' ophthalmopathy.

This clonotype occurred a few times. This chain connects TRBV13 to TRBJ2-7; TRBD1 might be the D (7 bases). Germline-derived CDR1 and CDR2 are PRHDT and FYEKMQ (reference sequence). The V end was cut by 5 bases, the J end by 7 bases, with 15 bases between. The CDR3 runs to 13 residues. CDR3 in amino acids: CASSLGGGHEQYF. The DNA for the CDR3 is TGTGCCAGCAGCCTTGGAGGGGGCCATGAGCAGTACTTC.

This clonotype appeared many times. The CDR3 protein is CASSPSIDRNEQYF. The CDR3 nucleotides read TGTGCCAGCAGCCCCTCGATCGATCGGAACGAGCAGTACTTC. V gene TRBV7-2 combines with J gene TRBJ2-7; D gene unclear. Germline CDR1 and CDR2: SGHTA and FQGNSA. Trimming left V 5 bases short and J 5 bases short, with 16 bases between. The CDR3 is made up of 14 amino acids.

This clonotype was observed many times. This chain links TRBV20-1 with TRBJ1-5; D perhaps matches TRBD1 (5 bases). Trimming cost V 6 bases and J 2 bases, with 17 bases left between them. The germline CDR1 and CDR2 sequences are DFQATT and SNEGSKA (reference sequence). The CDR3 length is 15 residues. CDR3 sequence reads: CSARRMDNGNQPQHF. CDR3 nucleotides: TGCAGTGCCCGCCGGATGGACAACGGCAATCAGCCCCAGCATTTT.